The rows below give T cell receptor beta chains drawn from one sample of a study of blood T cell repertoires in COVID-19. Profiled with immunoSEQ multiplex PCR; TCRdb holds only in-frame clones, not every one. The profile shows nearly 80,000 clones, approximately 84% of them singletons. The sequenced material came from peripheral blood. The receptor set was obtained from a man in his sixties with active or convalescent COVID-19. The CDR3 runs from the conserved cysteine through the conserved F or W. The D gene is left open where the match is weak. Some rows mark clone size as missing; the rest say once, few, many or name a class of expanded clone.

v_gene: TRBV11-2; d_gene: TRBD2; abundance: -; j_gene: TRBJ2-3; CDR3aa: CASSFGREGTQYF; CDR3nt: TGTGCCAGCAGCTTCGGACGGGAGGGTACGCAGTATTTT
v_gene: TRBV5-6; d_gene: -; abundance: few; j_gene: TRBJ2-5; CDR3aa: CASSFRYQETQYF; CDR3nt: TGTGCCAGCAGCTTCCGGTACCAAGAGACCCAGTACTTC
v_gene: TRBV29-1; d_gene: -; abundance: -; j_gene: TRBJ1-5; CDR3aa: CSADMGEGQPQHF; CDR3nt: TGCAGCGCTGATATGGGCGAGGGTCAGCCCCAGCATTTT
v_gene: TRBV3-1/TRBV3-2; d_gene: -; abundance: few; j_gene: TRBJ1-1; CDR3aa: CASSQDRQMNTEAFF; CDR3nt: TGTGCCAGCAGCCAAGACCGACAGATGAACACTGAAGCTTTCTTT
v_gene: TRBV12-3/TRBV12-4; d_gene: -; abundance: once; j_gene: TRBJ2-5; CDR3aa: CASSYGYLETQYF; CDR3nt: TGTGCCAGCAGTTACGGGTATCTAGAGACCCAGTACTTC
v_gene: TRBV6-5; d_gene: TRBD1; abundance: -; j_gene: TRBJ1-4; CDR3aa: CASSSGTGGEKLFF; CDR3nt: TGTGCCAGCAGTTCCGGGACAGGGGGGGAAAAACTGTTTTTT
v_gene: TRBV24-1; d_gene: -; abundance: few; j_gene: TRBJ2-2; CDR3aa: CATSGGDTSNTGELFF; CDR3nt: TGTGCCACCAGTGGTGGTGACACTTCGAACACCGGGGAGCTGTTTTTT
v_gene: TRBV2; d_gene: TRBD1; abundance: -; j_gene: TRBJ2-3; CDR3aa: CASSEGGAGGKNTQYF; CDR3nt: TGTGCCAGCAGTGAAGGGGGCGCAGGGGGCAAGAATACGCAGTATTTT
v_gene: TRBV5-8; d_gene: TRBD1; abundance: once; j_gene: TRBJ2-7; CDR3aa: CASRRDRGNYEQYF; CDR3nt: TGTGCCAGCAGAAGAGACAGGGGAAACTACGAGCAGTACTTC
v_gene: TRBV5-5; d_gene: TRBD1; abundance: -; j_gene: TRBJ2-5; CDR3aa: CASRKNPPGGHTPQETQYF; CDR3nt: TGTGCCAGCAGGAAAAACCCTCCAGGGGGCCATACGCCGCAAGAGACCCAGTACTTC
v_gene: TRBV18; d_gene: TRBD1; abundance: few; j_gene: TRBJ1-1; CDR3aa: CASSPPDRGEAFF; CDR3nt: TGTGCCAGCTCACCCCCGGACAGGGGAGAAGCTTTCTTT
v_gene: TRBV3-1/TRBV3-2; d_gene: TRBD1; abundance: -; j_gene: TRBJ1-1; CDR3aa: CAAGLGTGNTEAFF; CDR3nt: TGTGCCGCGGGATTGGGGACAGGGAACACTGAAGCTTTCTTT
v_gene: TRBV6-2/TRBV6-3; d_gene: TRBD1; abundance: -; j_gene: TRBJ2-7; CDR3aa: CASSSPGQGSYEQYF; CDR3nt: TGTGCCAGCAGTTCACCGGGACAGGGATCCTACGAGCAGTACTTC
v_gene: TRBV6-5; d_gene: -; abundance: -; j_gene: TRBJ1-1; CDR3aa: CASSIQELNTEAFF; CDR3nt: TGTGCCAGCAGTATACAGGAGTTGAACACTGAAGCTTTCTTT
v_gene: TRBV6-5; d_gene: -; abundance: -; j_gene: TRBJ2-5; CDR3aa: CASSYHLGNQETQYF; CDR3nt: TGTGCCAGCAGTTACCATCTAGGTAACCAAGAGACCCAGTACTTC
v_gene: TRBV2; d_gene: TRBD1; abundance: -; j_gene: TRBJ1-1; CDR3aa: CASSESDRGNTEAFF; CDR3nt: TGTGCCAGCAGTGAATCGGACAGGGGAAACACTGAAGCTTTCTTT
v_gene: TRBV5-8; d_gene: TRBD1; abundance: -; j_gene: TRBJ1-4; CDR3aa: CASSLGTGANEKLFF; CDR3nt: TGTGCCAGCAGCTTGGGGACAGGGGCTAATGAAAAACTGTTTTTT
v_gene: TRBV18; d_gene: -; abundance: -; j_gene: TRBJ1-1; CDR3aa: CASSPARANTEAFF; CDR3nt: TGTGCCAGCTCACCAGCTCGAGCGAACACTGAAGCTTTCTTT
v_gene: TRBV7-2; d_gene: -; abundance: few; j_gene: TRBJ2-5; CDR3aa: CASSLGERETQYF; CDR3nt: TGTGCCAGCAGCTTAGGGGAGCGGGAGACCCAGTACTTC
v_gene: TRBV19; d_gene: -; abundance: -; j_gene: TRBJ2-5; CDR3aa: CASSPSPSSHRETQYF; CDR3nt: TGTGCCAGTAGTCCTTCCCCTAGCTCCCATAGGGAGACCCAGTACTTC
v_gene: TRBV14; d_gene: -; abundance: -; j_gene: TRBJ1-1; CDR3aa: CASSSRADTEAFF; CDR3nt: TGTGCCAGCAGCTCGAGGGCGGACACTGAAGCTTTCTTT
v_gene: TRBV7-9; d_gene: -; abundance: -; j_gene: TRBJ2-3; CDR3aa: CASSSDGSTDTQYF; CDR3nt: TGTGCCAGCAGCTCCGACGGGAGCACAGATACGCAGTATTTT
v_gene: TRBV6-5; d_gene: -; abundance: once; j_gene: TRBJ1-2; CDR3aa: CASRTDPTAGIGYTF; CDR3nt: TGTGCCAGCAGAACGGACCCAACGGCGGGTATTGGCTACACCTTC
v_gene: TRBV5-6; d_gene: TRBD1; abundance: -; j_gene: TRBJ2-7; CDR3aa: CASSFDRGTYEQYF; CDR3nt: TGTGCCAGCAGCTTCGACAGGGGCACCTACGAGCAGTACTTC
v_gene: TRBV9; d_gene: -; abundance: -; j_gene: TRBJ1-2; CDR3aa: CASSVAGYGGYTF; CDR3nt: TGTGCCAGCAGCGTAGCAGGGTACGGTGGCTACACCTTC
v_gene: TRBV6-2/TRBV6-3; d_gene: TRBD2; abundance: -; j_gene: TRBJ2-5; CDR3aa: CASSSLPSGARETQYF; CDR3nt: TGTGCCAGCAGTTCCCTTCCTAGCGGGGCAAGAGAGACCCAGTACTTC
v_gene: TRBV7-2; d_gene: TRBD2; abundance: -; j_gene: TRBJ2-1; CDR3aa: CASSLGSDGGAVEQFF; CDR3nt: TGTGCCAGCAGCTTAGGATCTGACGGGGGGGCCGTTGAGCAGTTCTTC
v_gene: TRBV19; d_gene: TRBD1; abundance: -; j_gene: TRBJ1-2; CDR3aa: CASSAPGGSYGYTF; CDR3nt: TGTGCCAGTAGTGCTCCAGGGGGCTCCTATGGCTACACCTTC
v_gene: TRBV13; d_gene: -; abundance: -; j_gene: TRBJ2-7; CDR3aa: CASSFYLAAHEQYF; CDR3nt: TGTGCCAGCAGCTTTTATCTAGCTGCCCACGAGCAGTACTTC
v_gene: TRBV27; d_gene: -; abundance: once; j_gene: TRBJ1-3; CDR3aa: CASRTGTDSGNTIYF; CDR3nt: TGTGCCAGCAGGACAGGAACAGACTCTGGAAACACCATATATTTT
v_gene: TRBV19; d_gene: TRBD1; abundance: -; j_gene: TRBJ1-1; CDR3aa: CARKIFERQGSEAFF; CDR3nt: TGTGCCAGAAAGATTTTTGAGAGACAGGGCTCTGAAGCTTTCTTT
v_gene: TRBV6-6; d_gene: -; abundance: -; j_gene: TRBJ1-6; CDR3aa: CASGQKNSPLHF; CDR3nt: TGTGCCAGCGGACAGAAGAATTCACCCCTCCACTTT
v_gene: TRBV29-1; d_gene: -; abundance: -; j_gene: TRBJ2-6; CDR3aa: CSVDSGSGANVLTF; CDR3nt: TGCAGCGTTGACTCGGGGTCCGGGGCCAACGTCCTGACTTTC
v_gene: TRBV7-6; d_gene: -; abundance: -; j_gene: TRBJ1-2; CDR3aa: CASKEDGAVSGGYTF; CDR3nt: TGTGCCAGCAAGGAAGATGGAGCAGTCTCAGGGGGCTACACCTTC
v_gene: TRBV29-1; d_gene: TRBD1; abundance: -; j_gene: TRBJ1-1; CDR3aa: CSVIGQVQNTEAFF; CDR3nt: TGCAGCGTGATAGGACAGGTTCAGAACACTGAAGCTTTCTTT
v_gene: TRBV11-2; d_gene: TRBD1; abundance: -; j_gene: TRBJ1-5; CDR3aa: CASSSTGDQPQHF; CDR3nt: TGTGCCAGCAGCTCCACAGGGGATCAGCCCCAGCATTTT
v_gene: TRBV2; d_gene: TRBD1; abundance: -; j_gene: TRBJ1-4; CDR3aa: CASRWGQLANEKLFF; CDR3nt: TGTGCCAGCAGATGGGGACAGCTAGCTAATGAAAAACTGTTTTTT
v_gene: TRBV7-9; d_gene: -; abundance: -; j_gene: TRBJ1-2; CDR3aa: CASSPQTYNYGYTF; CDR3nt: TGTGCCAGCAGCCCACAGACATATAACTATGGCTACACCTTC
v_gene: TRBV6-6; d_gene: -; abundance: -; j_gene: TRBJ2-2; CDR3aa: CASSSVAKNTGELFF; CDR3nt: TGTGCCAGCAGTTCAGTGGCCAAAAACACCGGGGAGCTGTTTTTT
v_gene: TRBV5-1; d_gene: TRBD1; abundance: once; j_gene: TRBJ2-5; CDR3aa: CASSLGTANQETQYF; CDR3nt: TGCGCCAGCAGCTTAGGGACAGCTAACCAAGAGACCCAGTACTTC
v_gene: TRBV6-2/TRBV6-3; d_gene: TRBD2; abundance: once; j_gene: TRBJ2-1; CDR3aa: CASSYSKGLISGGAKGNEQFF; CDR3nt: TGTGCCAGCAGTTACTCGAAAGGTCTAATAAGCGGGGGCGCGAAAGGCAATGAGCAGTTCTTC
v_gene: TRBV27; d_gene: -; abundance: -; j_gene: TRBJ1-1; CDR3aa: CASTPQGGTEAFF; CDR3nt: TGTGCCAGCACCCCACAGGGTGGCACTGAAGCTTTCTTT
v_gene: TRBV29-1; d_gene: TRBD1; abundance: -; j_gene: TRBJ1-5; CDR3aa: CSVVTGTGQPQHF; CDR3nt: TGCAGCGTGGTGACCGGGACAGGGCAGCCCCAGCATTTT
v_gene: TRBV3-1/TRBV3-2; d_gene: -; abundance: -; j_gene: TRBJ2-5; CDR3aa: CASSQMAAQETQYF; CDR3nt: TGTGCCAGCAGCCAGATGGCGGCCCAAGAGACCCAGTACTTC
v_gene: TRBV19; d_gene: -; abundance: -; j_gene: TRBJ2-6; CDR3aa: CASSIQGSTGANVLTF; CDR3nt: TGTGCCAGTAGTATACAGGGATCCACTGGGGCCAACGTCCTGACTTTC
v_gene: TRBV24-1; d_gene: -; abundance: -; j_gene: TRBJ1-2; CDR3aa: CATSDSYGYTF; CDR3nt: TGTGCCACCAGTGACAGCTATGGCTACACCTTC
v_gene: TRBV18; d_gene: TRBD1; abundance: -; j_gene: TRBJ1-6; CDR3aa: CASSFDRADSPLHF; CDR3nt: TGTGCCAGCTCATTCGACAGGGCAGATTCACCCCTCCACTTT
v_gene: TRBV11-3; d_gene: -; abundance: -; j_gene: TRBJ2-5; CDR3aa: CASSLSEGEETQYF; CDR3nt: TGTGCCAGCAGCTTAAGCGAAGGAGAGGAGACCCAGTACTTC
v_gene: TRBV9; d_gene: -; abundance: -; j_gene: TRBJ2-7; CDR3aa: CASSVGYRTYEQYF; CDR3nt: TGTGCCAGCAGCGTAGGGTACAGAACCTACGAGCAGTACTTC